This section outlines one T cell receptor beta chain sequence together with its context. This sample was taken from a study of blood T cell repertoires in COVID-19. Study-level information: Researchers got acute and convalescent COVID-19 samples from the United States, Italy and Spain. From T cells, B-cell-depleted T cells, or PBMCs came the material, which was cDNA or gDNA.

TCRdb's table, derived via immunoSEQ multiplex PCR, lists solely in-frame clones and lacks some. Found here are some 300,000 clones, roughly 90% of them singletons; the top ten hold less than 2%. Participant-reported clinical history was the basis for cohort assignment. Donors in Cohort 3 counted as recovered after two negative PCRs, clearance, or symptom resolution. Germline V gives CDR1 SGHNT, CDR2 YENEEA. J gave up 5 bases and V 3 bases, and 2 bases lay outside the gene matches. The CDR3 has 13 amino acids. Sequenced sample: PBMCs or T cells enriched from blood (not recorded which). This receptor was taken from a middle-aged woman who had recovered from COVID-19. The genes are TRBV11-3 and TRBJ1-1, with 8 nucleotides matching TRBD1. The CDR3, as DNA: TGTGCCAGCAGCTTCAGGGGGCGGACTGAAGCTTTCTTT. It codes for CASSFRGRTEAFF.